This T cell receptor beta chain stems from a study of cytomegalovirus exposure and HLA in healthy donors. Study observations and caveats: Earlier analysis looked at TCR beta V segments, and most were productive about 87% or about 30% of the time. TCR beta sequences reportedly predicted most subjects' HLA-A and HLA-B alleles accurately.

PCR amplification relied on 60 Vbeta primers (plus 13 Jbeta primers). Method: immunoSEQ multiplex PCR; TCRdb's copy keeps in-frame clones and lacks some. The sample lists 90,000 or so clones, about 75% occurring once. Notes on this clone: Its antigen remains unidentified.

Sequencing used PBMCs. The clonotype was recovered from a man aged 25 to 40 in good health and CMV-seropositive.

The DNA of the CDR3 is TGTGCCTGGAGGGGAGCCGGGGTTCCCTACGAGCAGTACTTC. This translates into CAWRGAGVPYEQYF. The rearrangement links TRBV30 to TRBJ2-7, with D maybe TRBD2 (5 bases). Germline CDR1 GTSNPN, CDR2 SVGIG (reference sequence). This CDR3 comprises 14 residues. Trimming took off 3 bases at V and 2 bases at J, with 14 bases between the two ends. The full variable domain, its missing parts supplied by reference TRBV30 and TRBJ2-7, is SQTIHQWPATLVQPVGSPLSLECTVEGTSNPNLYWYRQAAGRGLQLLFYSVGIGQISSEVPQNLSASRPQDRQFILSSKKLLLSDSGFYLCAWRGAGVPYEQYFGPGTRLTVT.